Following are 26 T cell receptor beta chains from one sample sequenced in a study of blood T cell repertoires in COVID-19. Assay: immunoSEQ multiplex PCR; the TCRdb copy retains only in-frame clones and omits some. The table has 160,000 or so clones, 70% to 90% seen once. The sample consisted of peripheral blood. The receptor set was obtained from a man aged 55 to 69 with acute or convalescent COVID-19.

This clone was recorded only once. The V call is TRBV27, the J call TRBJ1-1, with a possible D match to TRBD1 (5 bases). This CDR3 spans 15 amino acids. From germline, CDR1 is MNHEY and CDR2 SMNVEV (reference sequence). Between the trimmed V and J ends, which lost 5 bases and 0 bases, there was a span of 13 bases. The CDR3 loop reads CASSIYRSMNTEAFF. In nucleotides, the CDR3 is TGTGCCAGCAGTATTTACAGGAGTATGAACACTGAAGCTTTCTTT.

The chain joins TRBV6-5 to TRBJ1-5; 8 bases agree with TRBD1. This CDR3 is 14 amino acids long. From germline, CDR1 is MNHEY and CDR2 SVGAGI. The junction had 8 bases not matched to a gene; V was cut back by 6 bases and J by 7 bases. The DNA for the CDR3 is TGTGCCAGCAGCCCGACAGGGGACAGCCAGCCCCAGCATTTT. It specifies CASSPTGDSQPQHF.

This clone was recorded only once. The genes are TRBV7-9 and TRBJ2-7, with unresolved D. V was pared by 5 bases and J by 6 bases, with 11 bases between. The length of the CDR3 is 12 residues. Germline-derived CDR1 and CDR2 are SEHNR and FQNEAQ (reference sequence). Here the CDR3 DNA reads TGTGCCAGCAGCCACCCCATGGCCGAGCAGTACTTC. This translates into CASSHPMAEQYF.

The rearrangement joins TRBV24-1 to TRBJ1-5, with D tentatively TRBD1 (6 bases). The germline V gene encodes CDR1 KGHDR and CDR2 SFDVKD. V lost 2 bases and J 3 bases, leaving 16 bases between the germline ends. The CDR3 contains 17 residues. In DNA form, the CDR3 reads TGTGCCACCAGTGATTCCCGGTCAGGGGCGATCAATCAGCCCCAGCATTTT. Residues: CATSDSRSGAINQPQHF.

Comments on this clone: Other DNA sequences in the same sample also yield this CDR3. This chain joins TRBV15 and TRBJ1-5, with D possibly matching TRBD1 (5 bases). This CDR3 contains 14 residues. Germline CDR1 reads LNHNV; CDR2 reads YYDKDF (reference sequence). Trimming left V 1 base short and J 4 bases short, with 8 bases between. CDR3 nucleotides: TGTGCCACCAGCAGAGGGGGGGGAAATCAGCCCCAGCATTTT. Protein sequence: CATSRGGGNQPQHF.

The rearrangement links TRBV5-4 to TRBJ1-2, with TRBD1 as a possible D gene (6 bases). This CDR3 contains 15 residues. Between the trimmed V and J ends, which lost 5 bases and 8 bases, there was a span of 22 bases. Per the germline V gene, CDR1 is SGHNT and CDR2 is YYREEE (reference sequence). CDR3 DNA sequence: TGTGCCAGCAGTTCTACCACAGGGAGCCCTTGGGGCTACACCTTC. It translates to CASSSTTGSPWGYTF.

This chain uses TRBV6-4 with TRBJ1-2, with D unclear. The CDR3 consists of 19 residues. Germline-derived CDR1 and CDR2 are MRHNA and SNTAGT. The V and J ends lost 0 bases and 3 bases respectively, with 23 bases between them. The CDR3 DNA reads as TGTGCCAGCAGTGACTCGAGTCCGTTCGCAACCCGGAGGCACTATGGCTACACCTTC. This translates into CASSDSSPFATRRHYGYTF.

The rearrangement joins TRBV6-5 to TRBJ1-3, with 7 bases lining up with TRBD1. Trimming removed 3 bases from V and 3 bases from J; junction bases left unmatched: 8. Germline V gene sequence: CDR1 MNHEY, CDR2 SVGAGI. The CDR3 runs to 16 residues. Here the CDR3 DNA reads TGTGCCAGCAGTTATCTGTCAGGGGGTTATGGAAACACCATATATTTT. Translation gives CASSYLSGGYGNTIYF.

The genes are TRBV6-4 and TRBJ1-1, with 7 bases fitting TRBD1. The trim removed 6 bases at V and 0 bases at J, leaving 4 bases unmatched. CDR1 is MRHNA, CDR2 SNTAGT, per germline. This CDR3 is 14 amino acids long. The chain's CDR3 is CASRRDSLNTEAFF. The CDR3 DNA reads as TGTGCCAGCAGGAGGGACAGCTTGAACACTGAAGCTTTCTTT.

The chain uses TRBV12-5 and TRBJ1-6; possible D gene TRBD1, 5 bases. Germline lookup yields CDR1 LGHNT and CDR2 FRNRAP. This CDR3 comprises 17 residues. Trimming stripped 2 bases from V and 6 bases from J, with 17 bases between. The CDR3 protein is CASGLNLGQGRNSPLHF. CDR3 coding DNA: TGTGCTAGTGGTTTGAACTTGGGGCAGGGTCGTAATTCACCCCTCCACTTT.

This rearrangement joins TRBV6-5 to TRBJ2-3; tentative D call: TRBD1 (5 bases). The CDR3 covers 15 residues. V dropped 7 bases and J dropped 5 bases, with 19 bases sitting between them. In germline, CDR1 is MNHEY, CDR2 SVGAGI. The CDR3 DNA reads TGTGCCAGCACCCGCCCTGGGGCCTTGGGAGATACGCAGTATTTT. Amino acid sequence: CASTRPGALGDTQYF.

In nucleotides, the CDR3 is TGTGCCTGCTCGGGACTCCTGAACACTGAAGCTTTCTTT. As protein: CACSGLLNTEAFF. V and J are TRBV30 and TRBJ1-1, with D possibly being TRBD1 (5 bases). The CDR3 sequence is 13 residues long. The ends were cut back, 6 bases at V and 0 bases at J, with 11 bases in the middle. CDR1 and CDR2 from the germline V gene are GTSNPN and SVGIG (reference sequence).

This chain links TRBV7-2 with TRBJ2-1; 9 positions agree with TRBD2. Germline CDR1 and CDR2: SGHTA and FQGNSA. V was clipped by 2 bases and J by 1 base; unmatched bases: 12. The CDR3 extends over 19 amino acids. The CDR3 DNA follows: TGTGCCAGCAGCTTAACCTACGGGACTAGCCCCGGGTCCTACAATGAGCAGTTCTTC. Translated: CASSLTYGTSPGSYNEQFF.

For the CDR3, the DNA is TGTGCCAGCAGCTTACCGCAGGTACTGGTTAATTCACCCCTCCACTTT. This codes for CASSLPQVLVNSPLHF. This sequence joins TRBV7-3 and TRBJ1-6; D is unresolved. CDR1 and CDR2 from the germline V gene are SGHTA and FQGTGA. V lost 2 bases to trimming and J lost 6 bases, with 14 bases between them. This CDR3 region has 16 residues.

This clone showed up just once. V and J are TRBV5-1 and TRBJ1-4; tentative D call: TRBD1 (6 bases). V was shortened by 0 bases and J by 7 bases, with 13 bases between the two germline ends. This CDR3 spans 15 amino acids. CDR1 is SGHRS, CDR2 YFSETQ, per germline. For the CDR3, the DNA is TGCGCCAGCAGCTTGGGTCAGTACAGGGCTGAAAAACTGTTTTTT. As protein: CASSLGQYRAEKLFF.

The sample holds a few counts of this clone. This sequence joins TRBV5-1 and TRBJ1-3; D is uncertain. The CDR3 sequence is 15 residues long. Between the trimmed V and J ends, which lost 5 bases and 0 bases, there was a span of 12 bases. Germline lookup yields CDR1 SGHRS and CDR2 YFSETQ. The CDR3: CASRLNTDSGNTIYF. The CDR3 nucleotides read TGCGCCAGCAGACTAAATACCGACTCTGGAAACACCATATATTTT. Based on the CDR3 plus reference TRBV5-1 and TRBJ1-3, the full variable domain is KAGVTQTPRYLIKTRGQQVTLSCSPISGHRSVSWYQQTPGQGLQFLFEYFSETQRNKGNFPGRFSGRQFSNSRSEMNVSTLELGDSALYLCASRLNTDSGNTIYFGEGSWLTVV.

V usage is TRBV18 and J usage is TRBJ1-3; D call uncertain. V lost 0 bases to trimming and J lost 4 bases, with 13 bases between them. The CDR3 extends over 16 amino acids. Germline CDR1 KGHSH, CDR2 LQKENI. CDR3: CASSPPSGGLGNTIYF. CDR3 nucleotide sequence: TGTGCCAGCTCACCACCCTCAGGAGGGCTCGGAAACACCATATATTTT.

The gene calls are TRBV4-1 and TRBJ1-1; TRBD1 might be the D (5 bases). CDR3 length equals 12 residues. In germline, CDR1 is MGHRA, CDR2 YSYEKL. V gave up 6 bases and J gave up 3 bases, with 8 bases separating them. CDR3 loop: CASRRGDTEAFF. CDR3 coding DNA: TGCGCCAGCAGACGGGGGGACACTGAAGCTTTCTTT.

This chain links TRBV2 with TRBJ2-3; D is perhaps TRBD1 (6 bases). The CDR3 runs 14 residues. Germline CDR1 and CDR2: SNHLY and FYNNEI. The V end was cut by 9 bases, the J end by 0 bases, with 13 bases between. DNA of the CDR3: TGTGCCAGGTCTTGGGACACCAGCACAGATACGCAGTATTTT. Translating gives CARSWDTSTDTQYF.

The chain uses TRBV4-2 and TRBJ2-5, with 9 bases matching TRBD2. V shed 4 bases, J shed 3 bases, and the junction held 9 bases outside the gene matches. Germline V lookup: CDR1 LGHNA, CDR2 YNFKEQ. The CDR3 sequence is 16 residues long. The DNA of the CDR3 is TGTGCCAGCAGCCGACGCCCCGCTAGCGGGGAAGAGACCCAGTACTTC. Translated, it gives CASSRRPASGEETQYF.

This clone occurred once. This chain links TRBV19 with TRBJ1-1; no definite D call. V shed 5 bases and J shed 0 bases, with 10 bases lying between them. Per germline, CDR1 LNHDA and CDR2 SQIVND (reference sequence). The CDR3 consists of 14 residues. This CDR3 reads CASSPQDLNTEAFF. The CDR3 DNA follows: TGTGCCAGTAGTCCCCAGGATTTGAACACTGAAGCTTTCTTT.

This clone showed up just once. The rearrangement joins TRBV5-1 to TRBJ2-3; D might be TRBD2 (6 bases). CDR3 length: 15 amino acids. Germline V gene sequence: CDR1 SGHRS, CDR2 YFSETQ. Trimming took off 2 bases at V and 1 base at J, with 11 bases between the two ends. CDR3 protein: CASSLEGTRTDTQYF. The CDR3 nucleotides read TGCGCCAGCAGCTTAGAGGGGACTCGCACAGATACGCAGTATTTT.

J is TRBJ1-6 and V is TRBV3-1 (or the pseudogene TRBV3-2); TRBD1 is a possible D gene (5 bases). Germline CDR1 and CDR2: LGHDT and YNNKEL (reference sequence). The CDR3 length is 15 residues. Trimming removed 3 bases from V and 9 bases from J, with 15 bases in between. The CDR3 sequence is CASSQAHQGSSPLHF. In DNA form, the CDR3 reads TGTGCCAGCAGCCAGGCCCACCAGGGTAGTTCACCCCTCCACTTT.

The chain's CDR3 is CASRTSGGAEGEQYF. Written as DNA, the CDR3 is TGTGCCAGCCGGACTAGCGGGGGGGCCGAGGGAGAGCAGTACTTC. The chain recombines TRBV19 with TRBJ2-7; 15 bases agree with TRBD2. The CDR3 is made up of 15 amino acids. The germline V gene encodes CDR1 LNHDA and CDR2 SQIVND (reference sequence). V was clipped by 9 bases and J by 7 bases; unmatched bases: 10.

This CDR3 reads CATSSEGRDLLFF. Written as DNA, the CDR3 is TGTGCCACCAGCAGCGAAGGACGGGATTTACTGTTTTTT. V gene TRBV15 combines with J gene TRBJ1-4; no clear D. The CDR3 covers 13 residues. Germline CDR1 and CDR2: LNHNV and YYDKDF (reference sequence). V was shortened by 3 bases and J by 13 bases, with 15 bases between the two germline ends.

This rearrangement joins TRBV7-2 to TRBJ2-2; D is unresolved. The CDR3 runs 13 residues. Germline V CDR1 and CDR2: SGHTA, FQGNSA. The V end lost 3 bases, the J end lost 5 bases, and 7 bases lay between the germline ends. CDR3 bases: TGTGCCAGCAGCTTTCCCCGGACCGGGGAGCTGTTTTTT. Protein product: CASSFPRTGELFF.